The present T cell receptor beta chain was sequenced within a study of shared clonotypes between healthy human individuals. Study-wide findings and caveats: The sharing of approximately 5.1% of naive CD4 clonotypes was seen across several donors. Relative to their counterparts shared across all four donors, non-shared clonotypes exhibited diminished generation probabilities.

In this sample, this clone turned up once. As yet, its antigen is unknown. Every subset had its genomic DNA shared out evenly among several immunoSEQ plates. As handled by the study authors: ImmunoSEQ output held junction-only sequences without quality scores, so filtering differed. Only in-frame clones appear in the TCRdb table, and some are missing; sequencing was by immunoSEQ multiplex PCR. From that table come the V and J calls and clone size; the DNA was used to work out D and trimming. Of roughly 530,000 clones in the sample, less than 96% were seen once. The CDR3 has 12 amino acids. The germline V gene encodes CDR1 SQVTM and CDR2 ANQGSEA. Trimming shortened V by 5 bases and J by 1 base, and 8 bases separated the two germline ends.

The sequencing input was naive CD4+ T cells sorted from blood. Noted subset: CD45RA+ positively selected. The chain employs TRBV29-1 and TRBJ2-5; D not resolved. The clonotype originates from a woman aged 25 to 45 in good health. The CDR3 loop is CSVTRVQETQYF. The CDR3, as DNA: TGCAGCGTTACACGGGTCCAAGAGACCCAGTACTTC. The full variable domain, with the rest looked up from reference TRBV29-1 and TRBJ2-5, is SAVISQKPSRDICQRGTSLTIQCQVDSQVTMMFWYRQQPGQSLTLIATANQGSEATYESGFVIDKFPISRPNLTFSTLTVSNMSPEDSSIYLCSVTRVQETQYFGPGTRLLVL.